The 13 T cell receptor beta chains below were found in one sample sequenced in a study of blood T cell repertoires in COVID-19. TCRdb's table, derived via immunoSEQ multiplex PCR, lists solely in-frame clones and lacks some. The profile shows approximately 190,000 clones, 87% of them singletons. The sequenced sample was peripheral blood. The receptor set was obtained from a man in his fifties or sixties with active or convalescent COVID-19.

This clone has more than one count but fewer than ten. J is TRBJ1-1 and V is TRBV6-5; tentative D call: TRBD1 (5 bases). The V and J ends lost 8 bases and 2 bases respectively, with 12 bases between them. CDR1 MNHEY and CDR2 SVGAGI come from the germline V gene. The CDR3 consists of 13 residues. CDR3 coding DNA: TGTGCCAGCCCGACAGCTCAAAACACTGAAGCTTTCTTT. It specifies CASPTAQNTEAFF.

The rearrangement links TRBV11-2 to TRBJ2-7; 13 bases fit TRBD2. In germline, CDR1 is SGHAT, CDR2 FQNNGV. There are 18 residues in the CDR3. V was clipped by 4 bases and J by 3 bases; unmatched bases: 12. DNA for the CDR3: TGTGCCAGCAGCTCCATCCCCCGGACTAGCGGGGGCCTCTACGAGCAGTACTTC. Its translation: CASSSIPRTSGGLYEQYF. The whole variable domain, filled in from reference TRBV11-2 and TRBJ2-7, reads EAGVAQSPRYKIIEKRQSVAFWCNPISGHATLYWYQQILGQGPKLLIQFQNNGVVDDSQLPKDRFSAERLKGVDSTLKIQPAKLEDSAVYLCASSSIPRTSGGLYEQYFGPGTRLTVT.

This rearrangement joins TRBV6-5 to TRBJ2-6; D is undetermined. The germline V gene encodes CDR1 MNHEY and CDR2 SVGAGI. The V and J ends lost 6 bases and 1 base respectively, with 4 bases between them. The CDR3 runs to 13 residues. The CDR3 region is CASSGSGANVLTF. The CDR3 bases are TGTGCCAGCAGCGGTTCTGGGGCCAACGTCCTGACTTTC.

V is TRBV2 and J is TRBJ1-4, with D maybe TRBD1 (5 bases). The CDR3 contains 15 residues. Between the trimmed V and J ends, which lost 6 bases and 5 bases, there was a span of 16 bases. Germline values: CDR1 SNHLY, CDR2 FYNNEI. The CDR3 DNA follows: TGTGCCAGCAGCGGGACTGGCGCGGGGAATGAAAAACTGTTTTTT. Its protein product is CASSGTGAGNEKLFF.

This clone was found once. J is TRBJ2-7 and V is TRBV6-5; 14 bases align to TRBD2. The V and J ends lost 7 bases and 4 bases, in that order; junction bases with no gene match: 6. The CDR3 has 15 amino acids. Looked up from germline, CDR1 is MNHEY and CDR2 is SVGAGI. The CDR3 reads CASNTGLAGAYEQYF. CDR3 sequence (DNA): TGTGCCAGCAATACGGGACTAGCGGGGGCATACGAGCAGTACTTC.

The V call is TRBV5-1, the J call TRBJ2-6; D unclear. The V end lost 4 bases, the J end lost 0 bases, and 5 bases lay between the germline ends. CDR1 is SGHRS and CDR2 is YFSETQ in the germline V gene. The CDR3 has 14 amino acids. The CDR3 DNA is TGCGCCAGCAGCCCGAGCTCTGGGGCCAACGTCCTGACTTTC. The encoded protein is CASSPSSGANVLTF.

This clone has just a few counts. The chain combines TRBV6-5 with TRBJ1-5; TRBD1 is a possible D gene (5 bases). The CDR3 spans 14 residues. Germline V lookup: CDR1 MNHEY, CDR2 SVGAGI. V lost 2 bases and J lost 3, with 8 bases in between. The CDR3 protein is CASSYGGSNQPQHF. CDR3 bases: TGTGCCAGCAGTTACGGGGGGTCCAATCAGCCCCAGCATTTT.

The chain couples TRBV5-1 to TRBJ1-2; TRBD1 matches at 7 bases. Trimming took 3 bases from V and 2 from J; bases not matched to a gene: 1. The CDR3 totals 13 residues. Germline V gene sequence: CDR1 SGHRS, CDR2 YFSETQ. CDR3 in DNA: TGCGCCAGCAGCTGGGACAGAAACTATGGCTACACCTTC. Protein: CASSWDRNYGYTF.

This clone has more than one count but fewer than ten. The chain carries TRBV19 and TRBJ1-2; the match to TRBD1 covers 9 bases. J was trimmed by 0 bases and V by 3 bases; bases with no gene match: 11. The germline V gene has CDR1 LNHDA and CDR2 SQIVND (reference sequence). This CDR3 has 18 residues. In DNA form, the CDR3 reads TGTGCCAGTAGTATCATCCCGGGACAGGGCGGTACTAACTATGGCTACACCTTC. This encodes CASSIIPGQGGTNYGYTF.

This chain joins TRBV24-1 and TRBJ2-3; weak D call: TRBD1 (5 bases). This CDR3 contains 15 residues. Trimming removed 3 bases from V and 4 bases from J, with 13 bases in between. The germline V gene encodes CDR1 KGHDR and CDR2 SFDVKD. The CDR3: CATSDAGRLADTQYF. In DNA form, the CDR3 reads TGTGCCACCAGTGATGCAGGGCGTCTCGCAGATACGCAGTATTTT.

V usage is TRBV23-1 and J usage is TRBJ1-1; D might be TRBD1 (6 bases). TRBV23-1 is an ORF, with its function uncertain. The CDR3 sequence is 15 residues long. V was clipped by 4 bases and J by 3 bases, with 15 bases between them. CDR3 nucleotide sequence: TGCGCCAGCAGTCTGACAGGCGACAAGTACACTGAAGCTTTCTTT. Its translation: CASSLTGDKYTEAFF.

V usage is TRBV2 and J usage is TRBJ1-6; 7 bases align to TRBD1. J lost 5 bases, V lost 6 bases, and 7 bases had no gene match. The CDR3 totals 15 residues. Germline CDR1 is SNHLY and CDR2 is FYNNEI. The CDR3 DNA sequence: TGTGCCAGCAGACCAGGGGGGCAGGATAATTCACCCCTCCACTTT. Translated, it gives CASRPGGQDNSPLHF.

The J gene is TRBJ2-7, the V gene TRBV3-1 (or the pseudogene TRBV3-2), with 14 bases identical to TRBD2. CDR1 is LGHDT, CDR2 YNNKEL, per germline (reference sequence). This CDR3 is 16 amino acids long. Unmatched junction bases numbered 4, after V lost 0 bases and J lost 6 bases. The CDR3 region is CASSQDLTSGGGEQYF. For the CDR3, the DNA is TGTGCCAGCAGCCAAGATCTGACTAGCGGGGGGGGCGAGCAGTACTTC.